This T cell receptor (beta chain) was recorded in a study of cytomegalovirus exposure and HLA in healthy donors. Primers: 60 Vbeta forward and 13 Jbeta reverse. TCRdb's copy holds only in-frame clones and misses some; the assay was immunoSEQ multiplex PCR. The sample lists about 88,000 clones, around 90% occurring once. V dropped 4 bases and J dropped 2 bases, with 12 bases sitting between them. Per the germline V gene, CDR1 is MNHNS and CDR2 is SASEGT. The CDR3 extends over 14 amino acids. The chain carries TRBV6-1 and TRBJ2-7; TRBD2 might be the D (7 bases). This TCR was recovered from a young man in good health and CMV-seronegative. The sample was PBMCs. CDR3 in amino acids: CASSVGGGPYEQYF. In DNA, the CDR3 is TGTGCCAGCAGTGTAGGGGGAGGGCCCTACGAGCAGTACTTC.